These T cell receptor beta chains were read from a single sample in a study of blood T cell repertoires in COVID-19. Repertoires were generated with immunoSEQ multiplex PCR, while TCRdb's copy carries only in-frame clones and drops some. Here the sample spans tens of thousands of clones, less than 90% being singletons. The source material was peripheral blood. These receptor sequences come from an elderly woman with acute or convalescent COVID-19. CDR3s include the opening cysteine and the closing phenylalanine or tryptophan. The D gene is left open where the match is weak. A row's size may be missing; if present it is once, few, many or a size class.

NA | TRBJ1-5 | once | TRBV28 | CASSPGVEGNQPQHF | TGTGCCAGCAGCCCAGGGGTGGAGGGCAATCAGCCCCAGCATTTT
TRBD1 | TRBJ2-3 | NA | TRBV12-5 | CASAFTGTGLNTQYF | TGTGCTAGTGCTTTCACCGGGACAGGGCTAAATACGCAGTATTTT
TRBD1 | TRBJ1-1 | NA | TRBV19 | CASRPQGENTEAFF | TGTGCCAGTCGTCCACAGGGGGAGAACACTGAAGCTTTCTTT
TRBD2 | TRBJ2-1 | NA | TRBV27 | CASSRATGGLLGEQFF | TGTGCCAGCAGTAGGGCAACGGGGGGGCTCTTAGGTGAGCAGTTCTTC
NA | TRBJ2-3 | NA | TRBV6-5 | CASRSRGLDTQYF | TGTGCCAGCAGAAGTCGGGGGTTAGATACGCAGTATTTT
NA | TRBJ1-2 | NA | TRBV2 | CASSYAAVSGYGYTF | TGTGCCAGCAGTTACGCGGCAGTTTCGGGCTATGGCTACACCTTC
NA | TRBJ2-7 | NA | TRBV18 | CASSPTGYEQYF | TGTGCCAGCTCACCCACGGGCTACGAGCAGTACTTC
NA | TRBJ1-1 | NA | TRBV3-1/TRBV3-2 | CASSPLSLNTEAFF | TGTGCCAGCAGCCCCTTGAGTTTAAACACTGAAGCTTTCTTT
NA | TRBJ2-2 | NA | TRBV7-3 | CASSLGRTTNTGELFF | TGTGCCAGCAGCTTAGGGAGGACAACGAACACCGGGGAGCTGTTTTTT
NA | TRBJ2-3 | NA | TRBV3-1/TRBV3-2 | CASSQEREYAQYF | TGTGCCAGCAGCCAAGAGAGGGAGTACGCGCAGTATTTT
NA | TRBJ2-5 | NA | TRBV28 | CASSLTARSNRETQYF | TGTGCCAGCAGTCTAACAGCCCGCTCAAACAGGGAGACCCAGTACTTC
TRBD1 | TRBJ1-3 | NA | TRBV19 | CARGGGQGGGNTIYF | TGTGCCAGGGGGGGAGGACAGGGTGGTGGAAACACCATATATTTT
TRBD1 | TRBJ1-4 | NA | TRBV5-8 | CASSLTGGAGEKLFF | TGTGCCAGCAGCTTGACAGGGGGCGCGGGAGAAAAACTGTTTTTT
NA | TRBJ2-6 | NA | TRBV5-1 | CASSSQPSSSGANVLTF | TGCGCCAGCAGCTCACAGCCTTCAAGCTCTGGGGCCAACGTCCTGACTTTC
NA | TRBJ1-5 | NA | TRBV7-3 | CASSNTPRATQPQHF | TGTGCCAGCAGCAACACCCCCAGGGCAACTCAGCCCCAGCATTTT
NA | TRBJ1-6 | NA | TRBV14 | CASSQGGSPLHF | TGTGCCAGCAGCCAAGGAGGGTCACCCCTCCACTTT
NA | TRBJ2-7 | NA | TRBV18 | CASSPQAGGHYEQYF | TGTGCCAGCTCACCACAGGCCGGAGGGCATTACGAGCAGTACTTC
NA | TRBJ1-5 | NA | TRBV4-1 | CASSQQQGQPQHF | TGCGCCAGCAGCCAACAACAGGGCCAGCCCCAGCATTTT